Listed here are 26 T cell receptor beta chains from one sample, sequenced in a study of T cells in Graves' hyperthyroidism and ophthalmopathy. TCR beta CDR3 sequences were amplified from RNA transcripts. Researchers ran a first-round RT-PCR on the TCR CDR3 using the HTBI primer set. Via MiXCR, TCRdb re-called the multiplex PCR reads, giving one row per CDR3 protein. Of 300,000 to 450,000 distinct CDR3 sequences detected, about 18% appear once; the ten largest clones hold 34%. The sample was blood. The receptors were gathered from a young woman with Graves' hyperthyroidism that later progressed to Graves' ophthalmopathy.

V usage is TRBV4-2 and J usage is TRBJ2-3; TRBD2 agrees at 11 bases. Germline CDR1 reads LGHNA; CDR2 reads YNFKEQ. Trimming at V came to 6 bases and at J to 5 bases, leaving 10 bases not matched to a gene. The CDR3 has 16 amino acids. CDR3 residues: CASSPELAGAVDTQYF. The CDR3 DNA is TGTGCCAGCAGTCCTGAACTAGCGGGAGCGGTAGATACGCAGTATTTT.

This clonotype was recorded many times. The rearrangement joins TRBV19 to TRBJ2-7; 11 positions match TRBD2. The CDR3 extends over 14 amino acids. Germline assignment: CDR1 LNHDA and CDR2 SQIVND (reference sequence). V gave up 5 bases and J gave up 2 bases; unmatched junction bases: 2. The CDR3 coding sequence is TGTGCCAGTAGTCCGGGACTAGCGGCCTACGAGCAGTACTTC. Translated, it gives CASSPGLAAYEQYF.

This clonotype was counted many times. The V gene is TRBV5-1, the J gene TRBJ2-7; D call uncertain. Germline V gene sequence: CDR1 SGHRS, CDR2 YFSETQ. The CDR3 has 15 amino acids. V dropped 1 base and J dropped 2 bases, with 13 bases sitting between them. This chain's CDR3 is CASSLLDRAPYEQYF. CDR3 nucleotide sequence: TGCGCCAGCAGCTTGTTGGACCGGGCGCCCTACGAGCAGTACTTC.

This clonotype was seen many times. The genes are TRBV12-5 and TRBJ2-1; TRBD1 matches at 9 bases. Germline CDR1 is LGHNT and CDR2 is FRNRAP. Trimming removed 6 bases from V and 4 bases from J; junction bases left unmatched: 7. The length of the CDR3 is 15 residues. CDR3 loop: CASGTGTGIYNEQFF. The CDR3 DNA reads TGTGCTAGTGGGACCGGGACAGGGATTTACAATGAGCAGTTCTTC.

This chain joins TRBV6-1 and TRBJ2-7; 10 nucleotides agree with TRBD1. This CDR3 has 15 amino acids. V was clipped by 6 bases and J by 2 bases; unmatched bases: 7. Germline-derived CDR1 and CDR2 are MNHNS and SASEGT. The CDR3 protein is CASRPLGQGAYEQYF. The CDR3 nucleotides read TGTGCCAGCAGACCATTAGGACAGGGGGCCTACGAGCAGTACTTC.

V gene TRBV20-1 combines with J gene TRBJ2-4; D possibly uses TRBD1 or TRBD2 (5 bases each). This CDR3 has 16 amino acids. The V gene lost 5 bases and the J gene lost 0 bases, with 17 bases spanning the gap. Germline V CDR1 and CDR2: DFQATT, SNEGSKA (reference sequence). CDR3: CSAPPRRGEAKNIQYF. The DNA for the CDR3 is TGCAGTGCTCCGCCTCGAAGGGGAGAAGCCAAAAACATTCAGTACTTC.

This chain links TRBV2 with TRBJ2-1; 10 nucleotides agree with TRBD2. With V trimmed by 6 bases and J by 0 bases, 2 bases remained unmatched. There are 15 residues in the CDR3. Germline lookup yields CDR1 SNHLY and CDR2 FYNNEI. This CDR3 is CASSASGGSYNEQFF. As DNA, the CDR3 is TGTGCCAGCAGCGCTAGCGGGGGCTCCTACAATGAGCAGTTCTTC.

This clonotype was observed many times. The chain recombines TRBV20-1 with TRBJ1-2, with D possibly being TRBD1 (5 bases). This CDR3 region has 12 residues. Germline V gives CDR1 DFQATT, CDR2 SNEGSKA (reference sequence). Trimming stripped 6 bases from V and 0 bases from J, with 8 bases between. In DNA, the CDR3 is TGCAGTGCGAGACAGTCTAACTATGGCTACACCTTC. Its protein is CSARQSNYGYTF.

This clonotype was detected many times. V usage is TRBV7-9 and J usage is TRBJ1-2; 8 bases fit TRBD1. V trimming: 5 bases; J trimming: 4 bases; junction bases outside the gene matches: 9. In germline, CDR1 is SEHNR, CDR2 FQNEAQ (reference sequence). This CDR3 comprises 15 residues. In nucleotides, the CDR3 is TGTGCCAGCAGCCCTAGAGACAGGGGTTTCTATGGCTACACCTTC. It codes for CASSPRDRGFYGYTF.

This clonotype has a count of ten or more. This sequence joins TRBV12-3 or TRBV12-4 and TRBJ2-1, with 13 bases fitting TRBD2. This CDR3 comprises 19 residues. After removal of 4 bases from V and 1 base from J, the junction contained 10 bases not matched to a gene. The CDR3 DNA follows: TGTGCCAGCAGTTACGGACTAGCGGGAGTCCCGCGTTCCTACAATGAGCAGTTCTTC. It specifies CASSYGLAGVPRSYNEQFF.

This clonotype was found many times. The V and J genes are TRBV12-3 or TRBV12-4 and TRBJ2-7, with 8 bases fitting TRBD1. The V segment lost 5 bases and the J segment 4 bases; nucleotides outside the gene matches: 10. The CDR3 extends over 15 amino acids. CDR3 nucleotide sequence: TGTGCCAGCAGTCCGGGACAGGATACTGGGTACGAGCAGTACTTC. Translating it yields CASSPGQDTGYEQYF.

Many counts were recorded for this clonotype. The V gene is TRBV11-2, the J gene TRBJ2-1, with D perhaps matching TRBD2 (5 bases). V was cut by 3 bases and J by 8 bases, with 14 bases left in between. The CDR3 is 14 amino acids. The germline V gene encodes CDR1 SGHAT and CDR2 FQNNGV. The CDR3 region has the DNA TGTGCCAGCAGCTTTTCTGGGAGTAGGTATGAGCAGTTCTTC. This encodes CASSFSGSRYEQFF.

This clonotype was detected many times. The chain employs TRBV29-1 and TRBJ1-5, with a possible D match to TRBD1 (5 bases). Deletions cut 7 bases from V and 2 bases from J, with 21 bases between. From germline, CDR1 is SQVTM and CDR2 ANQGSEA. This CDR3 contains 16 residues. CDR3 nucleotide sequence: TGCAGCGCAACCCCCGGTGGGGGATCGGGCAATCAGCCCCAGCATTTT. Its protein product is CSATPGGGSGNQPQHF.

The V gene is TRBV11-2, the J gene TRBJ2-1; 10 positions agree with TRBD2. The trim removed 3 bases at V and 2 bases at J, leaving 10 bases unmatched. Germline V CDR1 and CDR2: SGHAT, FQNNGV. CDR3 length: 18 residues. CDR3 nucleotide sequence: TGTGCCAGCAGCTTCCCGGGTGAACTAGCGGGACCCTACAATGAGCAGTTCTTC. Its protein is CASSFPGELAGPYNEQFF.

There are a few counts of this clonotype. This chain links TRBV20-1 with TRBJ1-1; 10 bases match TRBD1. Per germline, CDR1 DFQATT and CDR2 SNEGSKA (reference sequence). Losses at the gene ends were 1 base for V and 3 bases for J; bases not matched to a gene: 2. This CDR3 comprises 14 residues. The CDR3 region has the DNA TGCAGTGCTAGAGGGACAGGGGGTGACACTGAAGCTTTCTTT. Its protein product is CSARGTGGDTEAFF.

This clonotype was detected many times. The chain carries TRBV18 and TRBJ2-3; TRBD2 matches at 11 bases. Per germline, CDR1 KGHSH and CDR2 LQKENI. The CDR3 has 14 residues. Unmatched junction bases numbered 3, after V lost 5 bases and J lost 5 bases. CDR3 coding DNA: TGTGCCAGCTCATCCGGGACTAGCGGAGATACGCAGTATTTT. Translating gives CASSSGTSGDTQYF.

This clonotype came up many times. The V and J genes are TRBV27 and TRBJ2-4, with D perhaps TRBD2 (5 bases). The CDR3 covers 16 residues. V lost 5 bases, J lost 1 base, and 15 bases lay in between. CDR1 MNHEY and CDR2 SMNVEV come from the germline V gene (reference sequence). CDR3 DNA: TGTGCCAGCAGTAAAGGACTGAGCTGGGCCAAAAACATTCAGTACTTC. Encoded protein: CASSKGLSWAKNIQYF.

Many counts were recorded for this clonotype. The chain uses TRBV15 and TRBJ2-4; D is unclear. With 1 base removed from V and 0 bases from J, the gap between germline ends came to 10 bases. The CDR3 loop spans 16 amino acids. Germline CDR1 and CDR2: LNHNV and YYDKDF (reference sequence). Written as DNA, the CDR3 is TGTGCCACCAGCAGAGGAAGAGATCTAGCCAAAAACATTCAGTACTTC. Encoded protein: CATSRGRDLAKNIQYF.

This clonotype showed up just a few times. The chain couples TRBV15 to TRBJ1-6, with D tentatively TRBD1 (6 bases). Trimming removed 0 bases from V and 9 bases from J, with 21 bases in between. The germline gives CDR1 LNHNV, CDR2 YYDKDF (reference sequence). The length of the CDR3 is 18 residues. CDR3 protein: CATSRDVLEGGLSSPLHF. Written as DNA, the CDR3 is TGTGCCACCAGCAGAGATGTACTAGAGGGGGGATTGAGTTCACCCCTCCACTTT. Together with reference TRBV15 and TRBJ1-6, the CDR3 gives the full variable domain: DAMVIQNPRYQVTQFGKPVTLSCSQTLNHNVMYWYQQKSSQAPKLLFHYYDKDFNNEADTPDNFQSRRPNTSFCFLDIRSPGLGDTAMYLCATSRDVLEGGLSSPLHFGNGTRLTVT.

The table lists this clonotype with many counts. This chain uses TRBV14 with TRBJ1-2, with a tentative D call TRBD1 (5 bases). The CDR3 loop spans 13 amino acids. Germline loops: CDR1 SGHDN, CDR2 FVKESK. Between the trimmed V and J ends, which lost 4 bases and 1 base, there was a span of 7 bases. The DNA for the CDR3 is TGTGCCAGCAGCCCCGACAGTAACTATGGCTACACCTTC. Amino acid sequence: CASSPDSNYGYTF.

This chain joins TRBV9 and TRBJ2-5, with a possible D match to TRBD1 (5 bases). The CDR3 is made up of 16 amino acids. Trimming cost V 0 bases and J 5 bases, with 17 bases left between them. Germline V CDR1 and CDR2: SGDLS, YYNGEE. The CDR3 DNA is TGTGCCAGCAGCGTAGGAGCGCCTATAGGGGTCGAGACCCAGTACTTC. Translation: CASSVGAPIGVETQYF.

This clonotype was seen a few times. The V gene is TRBV6-6, the J gene TRBJ2-7, with D perhaps TRBD2 (6 bases). From germline, CDR1 is MNHNY and CDR2 SVGAGI (reference sequence). The germline V and J ends were trimmed by 2 bases and 6 bases, with 17 bases remaining between them. The CDR3 consists of 15 residues. The CDR3 reads CASSYVKEGSCEQYF. The CDR3 region has the DNA TGTGCCAGCAGTTACGTCAAGGAGGGGAGCTGCGAGCAGTACTTC.

J is TRBJ2-7 and V is TRBV6-1; D is unresolved. Germline V gene lookup returns CDR1 MNHNS and CDR2 SASEGT. V was shortened by 7 bases and J by 7 bases, with 17 bases between the two germline ends. This CDR3 is built from 13 residues. CDR3 region: CASIRADLREQYF. The CDR3 coding sequence is TGTGCCAGCATAAGGGCGGACCTTCGGGAGCAGTACTTC.

The sample holds many counts of this clonotype. The V call is TRBV11-2, the J call TRBJ2-7; D remains ambiguous. CDR1 is SGHAT, CDR2 FQNNGV, per germline. V lost 4 bases to trimming and J lost 9 bases, with 13 bases between them. This CDR3 contains 12 residues. The CDR3 is CASSSSPTGQYF. CDR3 DNA sequence: TGTGCCAGCAGCTCCTCACCAACCGGGCAGTACTTC.

This clonotype was detected only a few times. The chain is built from TRBV27 and TRBJ2-1; unclear D gene. Trimming shortened V by 9 bases and J by 1 base, and 16 bases separated the two germline ends. Germline V gene data show CDR1 as MNHEY and CDR2 as SMNVEV (reference sequence). This CDR3 is 15 amino acids long. In nucleotides, the CDR3 is TGTGCCAGTGCGCGGTCTTCCTATTCCTACAATGAGCAGTTCTTC. Translated, it gives CASARSSYSYNEQFF.

The table lists this clonotype with many counts. This chain joins TRBV7-2 and TRBJ1-5, with D perhaps TRBD1 (6 bases). This CDR3 has 16 residues. CDR1 is SGHTA and CDR2 is FQGNSA in the germline V gene. V was cut by 0 bases and J by 9 bases, with 18 bases left in between. The CDR3 here is CASSLALAGALGPQHF. CDR3 sequence (DNA): TGTGCCAGCAGCTTAGCTTTGGCAGGGGCGTTGGGGCCCCAGCATTTT.